This entry concerns a single TCR beta chain. Its antigen is not identified. This sample is drawn from a study of OX40 agonist ivuxolimab in advanced cancers. Whole-study context: While on treatment, patients had intravenous ivuxolimab at 0.01 to 10 mg/kg every 2 weeks.

This CDR3 spans 15 amino acids. CDR1 and CDR2 (germline): SEHNR, FQNEAQ (reference sequence). The junction had 7 bases not matched to a gene; V was cut back by 5 bases and J by 1 base. General study findings and limits: At 0.1 to 3.0 mg/kg, clonal expansion of CD4+ and CD8+ blood T cells had occurred by week 6.

Clones were sequenced by immunoSEQ multiplex PCR, and TCRdb holds only the in-frame ones, with some missing. The table includes about 42,000 clones, 82% detected once. Sequences were derived from CD4+ or CD8+ T cells sorted from blood, sampled in a trial of the OX40 agonist ivuxolimab. The receptor's source is an adult with an advanced solid tumor such as melanoma, head and neck, liver or kidney cancer. This chain links TRBV7-9 with TRBJ1-1; 7 bases agree with TRBD1. CDR3 sequence: CASSPRGRGNTEAFF. The DNA of the CDR3 is TGTGCCAGCAGCCCCAGGGGGAGAGGGAACACTGAAGCTTTCTTT.